The T cell receptor (beta chain) described here comes from a study of cytomegalovirus exposure and HLA in healthy donors (dated by TCRdb to about 2017). Turning to the overall study: According to an earlier analysis of a few hundred of the donors, about 170 million T cells yielded over 90 million unique TCR beta sequences and approximately 300 Gb of sequence data. A later genetic analysis took genome-wide SNP genotypes for about 55% of the 666 donors and used that subset as a discovery cohort. Typing coverage varied by locus: roughly 629-640 donors for A, B, C, DRB1 and DQB1; roughly 560 for DQA1; more than 600 for DPA1; under 490 for DPB1. The study aimed to test whether cataloging public T cell receptors could reveal signatures of past pathogen exposure. An early release that covered about 600 HLA-typed donors contained around 330 gigabases of sequencing data and some 87 million unique TCR sequences. Using immunosequencing, the study profiled T cell repertoires from about 610 subjects and related those repertoires to cytomegalovirus serostatus. Among roughly 370 genotyped donors of the cohort, an average of around 240,000 unique TCR beta nucleotide sequences were sequenced per donor, 15% to 20% of them non-productive. Besides the first cohort of more than 650 subjects, a separate validation cohort made up of 120 different subjects was used. Rather than drawing on any new phenotypic data, the later analysis identified candidate immune exposures from TCR beta sequences and the way those sequences occurred across donors. An earlier analysis of fewer than 700 of the donors applied high-throughput TCR beta sequencing to assess whether each TCR beta V gene segment acted as functional or pseudogenic. Class I and class II HLA loci were covered by the typing at four-digit resolution. To predict cytomegalovirus infection status, the study combined high-throughput TCR immunosequencing, statistical association of individual TCRs with disease status, and machine learning. Of the roughly 400 genotyped donors, around 81% fell in the genetic ancestry cluster associated with self-reported Caucasian donors. About 5 DR-DQ haplotypes were handled as single units for association and clustering, since linkage in the cohort was strong. Donor age, sex, ethnicity and CMV serostatus were collected together with the repertoire data. Every discovery cohort repertoire had been produced on one sequencing platform. To study patterns of TCR occurrence, a later analysis re-analyzed previously published TCR beta repertoires from 666 donors and added high-resolution HLA genotyping. General conclusions and limits of the study: Most TCR sequences were observed very rarely across donors, whereas some public TCRs were present in many individuals. The authors suggested that the approach could potentially be extended to other disease states and immunological phenotypes. A cluster of highly shared sequence variants was judged likely to be a technical artifact of the sequencing pipeline. Because counts were too low, more than 15 rarely observed V segments, including chromosome 9 orphons, were left out of the earlier analysis of 587 of the donors. An earlier analysis of approximately 500 of the donors showed that most TCR beta V segments appeared in productive rearrangements either about 87% or about 30% of the time, which broadly matched IMGT annotations. Assigning TCR associations to individual alleles was difficult when HLA alleles, especially DR and DQ, strongly co-occurred. A further reported finding was that TCR beta sequences accurately predicted the HLA-A and HLA-B alleles for most subjects in the first cohort. For the cohort, immune exposure information was limited to CMV serostatus. HLA typing was unavailable for some donors at each locus, so association tests used only the typed subset. Compared with equally common non-associated chains, HLA-associated TCR beta chains in a later analysis were more clonally expanded and had lower generation probabilities. Linkage disequilibrium might explain the correlated functional status among segregating V segments, but an unknown experimental factor could not be ruled out. The study gave a list of under 200 TCR beta chains associated with cytomegalovirus. Because the 87-base-pair reads could not distinguish some IMGT-functional V segments, including TRBV6-2 and TRBV6-3, those segments were excluded. This cohort had only TCR beta chains sequenced, and the lack of alpha or paired-chain data limited which features could be detected. Specific HLA alleles were associated with 16,951 TCR beta sequences at a false discovery rate of 0.05 in a later analysis. A later genetic analysis associated a missense DCLRE1C variant with V-gene and J-gene trimming of TCR beta chains, and an independent cohort replicated the association. Three of the identified cytomegalovirus-associated TCR beta chains were confirmed in vitro to be specific for cytomegalovirus antigens. In both the original and validation cohorts, the classifier was reported to diagnose cytomegalovirus status with high specificity and sensitivity. A later genetic analysis reported fewer N-insertions in productive TCRs among donors in an Asian-associated ancestry cluster than the roughly 700-donor mean. In a later analysis, several top co-occurrence clusters were reported to appear linked to parvovirus B19, influenza, CMV and Epstein-Barr virus. The presence/absence analyses assumed that sequencing depth was roughly uniform across donors, and that assumption may not be true. Most CMV-associated TCR beta chains appeared to be HLA-restricted in a later analysis, and the HLA associations seemed to be driven largely by CMV exposure. According to a later analysis, TCR association rates differed among HLA loci, with DRB1 alleles showing the most associated TCRs and HLA-C alleles showing the fewest.

The CDR3 goes from the cysteine to the phenylalanine over 15 residues. The entry retains the CDR3 DNA only, 45 bases that are in frame from base 1. From a lookup of the germline V gene, CDR1 and CDR2 are SGHRS and YFSETQ. The cohort was made up of under 800 healthy bone marrow donors. All cohort members were sampled while nominally healthy, although unrecorded immune exposures were likely present. The donor was CMV seropositive and belonged to the group of a few hundred seropositive cohort members. Each donor provided a peripheral blood sample, and peripheral blood mononuclear cells were used for TCR beta sequencing. The Qiagen DNeasy Blood Extraction Kit was used to extract genomic DNA from the blood cell samples. On this clone itself: Its target antigen remains unknown. One junction end disagrees with the germline gene, perhaps due to a read error.

The library was obtained by the immunoSEQ multiplex PCR assay. For the multiplex PCR, a mixture combining 60 forward primers for TCR Vbeta segments and 13 reverse primers for TCR Jbeta segments was used. The CDR3 region of rearranged TCR beta genes was amplified from genomic DNA with a multiplex PCR assay. On the Illumina HiSeq System, the amplified TCR beta libraries were sequenced as 87-base-pair reads. The paper's data handling went like this. In a later analysis, about 80 million unique TCR beta chains were counted across the 650 to 750 repertoires, and around 10 million of these chains were shared by at least two donors. To remove PCR and sequencing errors, raw reads were error-corrected and collapsed into unique sequences using a nearest-neighbor algorithm that merged closely related sequences. Alignment of CDR3 sequences to IMGT reference sequences was used to assign V, D and J gene segments. For a sequence to be retained, a match of at least six nucleotides was required to both a V gene segment and a J gene segment. Rearrangements were called productive when the CDR3 lacked stop codons and stayed in frame with V and J; all others were non-productive. Following IMGT convention, CDR3 was defined as the stretch from the second conserved V-encoded cysteine up to the conserved J-encoded phenylalanine. Sequences without an unambiguous match to a single V gene segment were excluded from the earlier analysis of several hundred of the donors. An earlier analysis of 500 to 700 of the donors classified V segments as functional when productive rearrangements were above 56.7% and as segregating when the standard deviation between donors was above 5%. A statistical classification framework was built for diagnosing cytomegalovirus status from the catalog of TCR beta chain sequences. V and J gene assignment, in a later analysis, came from comparing TCR nucleotide sequences with IMGT/GENE-DB human TR gene sequences. In a later analysis, CDR3 sequences and most-parsimonious VDJ recombination scenarios were assigned using the TCRdist pipeline. In a later analysis, each TCR beta chain was defined by its CDR3 amino acid sequence together with its V-gene family, and reads without a unique V-gene family were excluded. As a way to deal with suspected cross-contamination and a sequencing artifact, a later analysis dropped hundreds of nucleotide sequences that were highly shared and had low generation probability. In a later analysis, a clonal expansion index for each public chain was calculated from normalized within-repertoire ranks of inferred template counts. In a later analysis, generation probabilities were computed using a VDJ recombination model fitted to out-of-frame rearrangements, and the results were checked against IGoR. A later analysis scored TCR-TCR, TCR-HLA and TCR-CMV co-occurrence with hypergeometric tests, applying a repertoire-size bias correction to TCR pairs. In a later analysis, false discovery rates were estimated by permuting HLA or CMV assignments 20 times. In a later analysis, co-occurring TCRs were grouped with DBSCAN, and TCRdist sequence similarity was added when clustering was performed within HLA-allele-positive subsets. Co-occurrence clustering excluded repertoires with fewer than 30,000 or more than 120,000 public chains, plus five with anomalous nucleotide sharing. Drawn from immuneACCESS, this table holds only the in-frame rearrangements with V and J called that TCRdb kept. Clones are partly lost; checked studies trace under half to an unresolved V gene and leave the rest unexplained. D and trimming were read from the DNA, whereas the V and J calls and clone size are those reported in that table. In all, the sample holds 85,000 to 100,000 clones, and 77% of those were seen once. About 7% of the sample belongs to the ten largest clones.

The rearranged chain carries TRBV5-1 and TRBJ1-6; no D gene is confidently identified. The clonotype comes from a man over 45 in good health and CMV-seropositive. Specimen: PBMCs. CDR3 sequence: CASSRSTADNSPLHF. The DNA reads as follows: TGCGCCAGCAGTAGGTCCACAGCGGATAACTCACCCCTCCACTTT. This CDR3, with the reference TRBV5-1 and TRBJ1-6 proteins standing in past its ends, gives the full variable domain KAGVTQTPRYLIKTRGQQVTLSCSPISGHRSVSWYQQTPGQGLQFLFEYFSETQRNKGNFPGRFSGRQFSNSRSEMNVSTLELGDSALYLCASSRSTADNSPLHFGNGTRLTVT.